This T cell receptor beta chain is from a study of T cell repertoires in cytomegalovirus infection. Study as a whole: Matching HLA type, along with CMV infection, was indicated by public TCR beta signatures.

Each CDR3 protein gets one entry after TCRdb re-called the reads with MiXCR. The table includes some 230,000 distinct CDR3 sequences, approximately 22% detected once. The CDR3 covers 13 residues. The germline CDR1 and CDR2 sequences are MDHEN and SYDVKM. The V end was cut by 3 bases, the J end by 6 bases, with 11 bases between. This clonotype appeared once. Antigen: not known. General study findings and limits: Of the TCR beta families, the public ones yielded a cumulative frequency that identified carriers of CMV plus the relevant HLA. In two of eight donors, the top clonotype was HLA-C-restricted CMV-specific.

This receptor was obtained from a human donor in good health (CMV status not recorded). Some clones in this sample may be carry-over from other donors' samples. V gene TRBV28 combines with J gene TRBJ1-2; D might be TRBD1 (5 bases). What was sequenced was CD8+ T cells from PBMCs. Here the CDR3 DNA reads TGTGCCAGCAGTTTTGGGGGAGGAGATGGCTACACCTTC. It codes for CASSFGGGDGYTF.